This entry is about one TCR beta chain. Its target is unknown. Donors, healthy HIV-negative adults, lacked recent acute infections or vaccinations. From CD4+ cells came CD45RA+ naive and CD45RA-negative memory subsets. This entry is derived from a study of shared clonotypes between healthy human individuals. Study-wide points: A small donor pool kept down the genetic and exposure-history diversity that was represented.

The CDR3 extends over 14 amino acids. V gave up 5 bases and J gave up 4 bases, with 15 bases separating them. Germline lookup yields CDR1 MNHEY and CDR2 SVGAGI. Assay: immunoSEQ multiplex PCR; the TCRdb copy retains only in-frame clones and omits some. The table has about 980,000 clones, 76% seen once. The specimen was memory CD4+ T cells sorted from blood. The subset denotes: CD45RA-negative fraction. The rearrangement links TRBV6-5 to TRBJ2-7; D might be TRBD2 (6 bases). This receptor was obtained from a man younger than 35 in good health. The CDR3 nucleotides read TGTGCCAGCAGTCGAGCGGTGGGGACTTACGAGCAGTACTTC. It specifies CASSRAVGTYEQYF.